This TCR beta chain was captured in a study of blood T cell repertoires in COVID-19. The CDR3 spans 13 residues. The germline V gene encodes CDR1 SQVTM and CDR2 ANQGSEA. V lost 4 bases and J lost 6; bases outside the gene matches: 7. TCRdb's copy holds only in-frame clones and misses some; the assay was immunoSEQ multiplex PCR. Of approximately 160,000 clones detected, 84% appear once; the ten largest clones hold approximately 14%. Sequencing was done on a sample of peripheral blood. The receptor was isolated from a man younger than 35 with active or convalescent COVID-19. The V and J genes are TRBV29-1 and TRBJ1-2, with 8 bases matching TRBD1. CDR3 region: CSVGTGNRDGYTF. The CDR3 nucleotides read TGCAGCGTTGGGACAGGGAATCGAGATGGCTACACCTTC.